This record concerns one T cell receptor (beta chain) sequence. The entry originates in a study of blood T cell repertoires in COVID-19. The wider study: There were acute and convalescent COVID-19 samples, and they came from the United States, Italy and Spain. The cDNA or gDNA used as material had been derived from T cells, B-cell-depleted T cells, or PBMCs.

Authors' analysis steps: Reference gene primer amplification in the assay estimated nucleated cell counts. TCRdb keeps only in-frame clones here, not all; method: immunoSEQ multiplex PCR. The V and J calls and the clone size are those of that table, but D and trimming were determined from the DNA. Among around 190,000 clones, around 83% were seen once, and the ten largest hold 7.6%. The V segment lost 7 bases and the J segment 9 bases; nucleotides outside the gene matches: 16. From germline, CDR1 is MNHEY and CDR2 SMNVEV (reference sequence). This CDR3 is 16 amino acids long. The sequence came from a woman between 70 and 85 years old with COVID-19, enrolled during active disease. V usage is TRBV27 and J usage is TRBJ2-1, with 9 bases that match TRBD1. The sample taken for sequencing was peripheral blood. CDR3 amino acids: CASTLSTGGRGREQFF. DNA for the CDR3: TGTGCCAGCACCCTATCTACAGGGGGCCGGGGGCGTGAGCAGTTCTTC.